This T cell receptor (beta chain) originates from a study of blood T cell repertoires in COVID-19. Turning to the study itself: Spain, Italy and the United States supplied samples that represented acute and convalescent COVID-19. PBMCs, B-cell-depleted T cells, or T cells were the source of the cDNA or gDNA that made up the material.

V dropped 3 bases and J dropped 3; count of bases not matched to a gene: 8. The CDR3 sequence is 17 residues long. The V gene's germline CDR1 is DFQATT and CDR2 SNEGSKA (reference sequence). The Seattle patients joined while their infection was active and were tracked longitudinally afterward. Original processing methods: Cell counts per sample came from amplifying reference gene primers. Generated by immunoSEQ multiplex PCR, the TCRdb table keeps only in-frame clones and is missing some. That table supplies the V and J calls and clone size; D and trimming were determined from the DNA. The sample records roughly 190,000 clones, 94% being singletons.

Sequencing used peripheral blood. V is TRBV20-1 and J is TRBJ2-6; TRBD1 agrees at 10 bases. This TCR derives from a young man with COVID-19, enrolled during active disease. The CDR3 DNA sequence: TGCAGTGCTAGTGACGGACAGGGGGAATTTGGGGCCAACGTCCTGACTTTC. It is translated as CSASDGQGEFGANVLTF.